This entry lists 7 T cell receptor beta chains sequenced from one sample in a study of cytomegalovirus exposure and HLA in healthy donors. Primers for the PCR totalled 60 Vbeta and 13 Jbeta. The assay was immunoSEQ multiplex PCR, and TCRdb's table has in-frame clones only and misses some. The sample lists 170,000 or so clones, roughly 78% occurring once. Sequenced input: PBMCs. The receptor set was obtained from a woman between 50 and 59 years old in good health and CMV-seropositive.

The gene calls are TRBV15 and TRBJ1-4; TRBD1 matches 9 bases. The germline CDR1 and CDR2 sequences are LNHNV and YYDKDF (reference sequence). Losses at the gene ends were 3 bases for V and 2 bases for J; bases not matched to a gene: 10. This CDR3 is 18 amino acids long. CDR3 DNA sequence: TGTGCCACCAGCAGTCTAATCACAGGGGGCACTACTAATGAAAAACTGTTTTTT. Translated, it gives CATSSLITGGTTNEKLFF.

The V and J genes are TRBV6-1 and TRBJ1-1, with a weak D call TRBD1 (5 bases). Trimming pared 5 bases from V and 1 base from J, leaving 11 bases between. The CDR3 has 14 amino acids. The germline V gene encodes CDR1 MNHNS and CDR2 SASEGT. The CDR3 sequence is CASSISTGNTEAFF. CDR3 coding DNA: TGTGCCAGCAGTATTTCAACAGGGAACACTGAAGCTTTCTTT.

The chain uses TRBV5-1 and TRBJ2-3; 10 bases are a match to TRBD2. V shed 0 bases and J 5 bases; nucleotides not matched to a gene: 6. The CDR3 has 16 amino acids. The germline V gene has CDR1 SGHRS and CDR2 YFSETQ. CDR3 DNA sequence: TGCGCCAGCAGCTTGGAAACTAGCGGGGTGGGAGATACGCAGTATTTT. Encoded protein: CASSLETSGVGDTQYF.

Written as DNA, the CDR3 is TGTGCCTGGGGACAGGGCTCAGATACGCAGTATTTT. Encoded protein: CAWGQGSDTQYF. The rearrangement uses TRBV30 and TRBJ2-3; the match to TRBD1 covers 8 bases. There are 12 residues in the CDR3. CDR1 GTSNPN and CDR2 SVGIG come from the germline V gene (reference sequence). Losses at the gene ends were 5 bases for V and 4 bases for J; bases not matched to a gene: 2.

The chain uses TRBV5-1 and TRBJ1-3, with 8 bases lining up with TRBD1. This CDR3 comprises 17 residues. V lost 6 bases to trimming and J lost 2 bases; unmatched junction nucleotides: 13. Germline V gene lookup returns CDR1 SGHRS and CDR2 YFSETQ. CDR3 coding DNA: TGCGCCAGCAAGCCGGGACAGGATTCATTGACTGGAAACACCATATATTTT. Translation gives CASKPGQDSLTGNTIYF. Using reference TRBV5-1 and TRBJ1-3 for the parts outside the CDR3, the full variable domain is KAGVTQTPRYLIKTRGQQVTLSCSPISGHRSVSWYQQTPGQGLQFLFEYFSETQRNKGNFPGRFSGRQFSNSRSEMNVSTLELGDSALYLCASKPGQDSLTGNTIYFGEGSWLTVV.

The chain carries TRBV4-1 and TRBJ1-1; 7 bases align to TRBD1. V was clipped by 4 bases and J by 4 bases; unmatched bases: 9. The CDR3 covers 15 residues. Per the germline V gene, CDR1 is MGHRA and CDR2 is YSYEKL. The CDR3 DNA reads as TGCGCCAGCAGCCCCTTGACAGGGTTGAGCACTGAAGCTTTCTTT. Its protein is CASSPLTGLSTEAFF.

The chain employs TRBV30 and TRBJ1-5; D is undetermined. Trimming shortened V by 1 base and J by 5 bases, and 12 bases separated the two germline ends. Germline CDR1 and CDR2: GTSNPN and SVGIG (reference sequence). The length of the CDR3 is 14 residues. Written as DNA, the CDR3 is TGTGCCTGGAGTGAATTGAGGGTTCATCAGCCCCAGCATTTT. As protein: CAWSELRVHQPQHF. The whole variable domain, filled in from reference TRBV30 and TRBJ1-5, reads SQTIHQWPATLVQPVGSPLSLECTVEGTSNPNLYWYRQAAGRGLQLLFYSVGIGQISSEVPQNLSASRPQDRQFILSSKKLLLSDSGFYLCAWSELRVHQPQHFGDGTRLSIL.